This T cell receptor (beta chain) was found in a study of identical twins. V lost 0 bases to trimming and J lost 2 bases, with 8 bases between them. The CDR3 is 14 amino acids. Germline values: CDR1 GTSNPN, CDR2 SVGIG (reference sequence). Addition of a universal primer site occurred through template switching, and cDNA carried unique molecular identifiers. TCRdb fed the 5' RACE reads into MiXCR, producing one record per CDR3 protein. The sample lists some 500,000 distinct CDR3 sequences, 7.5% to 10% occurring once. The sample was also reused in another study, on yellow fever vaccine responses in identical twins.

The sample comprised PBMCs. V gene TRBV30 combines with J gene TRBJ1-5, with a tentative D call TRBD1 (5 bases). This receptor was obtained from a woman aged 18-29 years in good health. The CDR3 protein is CAWSVMTGNQPQHF. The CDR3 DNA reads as TGTGCCTGGAGTGTAATGACAGGCAATCAGCCCCAGCATTTT.